The rows below give T cell receptor beta chains drawn from one sample of a study of shared clonotypes between healthy human individuals. Some clones are missing from TCRdb's copy, which holds only in-frame ones; the method was immunoSEQ multiplex PCR. The table includes about 2.2 million clones, roughly 91% detected once. The source material was naive CD8+ T cells from PBMCs. The receptors were gathered from a man between 18 and 29 years old in good health. Some clones in this sample may be carry-over from other donors' samples. Both conserved end residues are part of each CDR3. The D gene is left open where the match is weak. Expanded clones are given a class, and other clones once, few, many or no size at all.

j_call	clone_size	d_call	v_call	cdr3_aa	cdr3_nt
TRBJ2-7	NA	NA	TRBV6-5	CASSLEGSEQYF	TGTGCCAGCAGTCTCGAGGGGAGCGAGCAGTACTTC
TRBJ2-7	NA	TRBD2	TRBV9	CASSAASGRGSYEQYF	TGTGCCAGCAGCGCGGCTAGCGGGAGGGGAAGCTACGAGCAGTACTTC
TRBJ2-2	NA	TRBD2	TRBV5-1	CASSLFEAGVTGELFF	TGCGCCAGCAGCCTTTTCGAAGCGGGAGTAACCGGGGAGCTGTTTTTT
TRBJ1-6	NA	NA	TRBV28	CASSLSVNSPLHF	TGTGCCAGCAGTTTAAGTGTAAATTCACCCCTCCACTTT
TRBJ1-1	few	NA	TRBV19	CASSLGFWTEAFF	TGTGCCAGTAGTCTTGGGTTTTGGACTGAAGCTTTCTTT
TRBJ2-7	NA	TRBD1	TRBV6-5	CASSPGQSSYEQYF	TGTGCCAGCAGTCCGGGACAGAGCTCCTACGAGCAGTACTTC
TRBJ1-5	NA	NA	TRBV28	CASSSTTGSNQPQHF	TGTGCCAGCAGTTCAACGACGGGTAGCAATCAGCCCCAGCATTTT
TRBJ2-7	NA	NA	TRBV6-4	CAKQGGTYEQYF	TGTGCCAAACAGGGGGGGACCTACGAGCAGTACTTC
TRBJ2-1	NA	TRBD2	TRBV27	CATKRGRAGGPLNEQFF	TGTGCCACAAAACGGGGTAGGGCGGGAGGTCCTCTGAATGAGCAGTTCTTC
TRBJ2-1	NA	NA	TRBV19	CASSYTVADPKFF	TGTGCCAGTAGTTACACGGTTGCGGACCCCAAGTTCTTC
TRBJ1-2	NA	TRBD1	TRBV5-1	CASSLGPGDRGGGYTF	TGCGCCAGCAGCTTGGGACCAGGAGACAGGGGAGGGGGCTACACCTTC
TRBJ2-1	NA	TRBD2	TRBV18	CASSPPEVAGTYNEQFF	TGTGCCAGCTCACCTCCTGAGGTAGCGGGGACCTACAATGAGCAGTTCTTC
TRBJ2-7	NA	NA	TRBV27	CASSYGITYEQYF	TGTGCCAGCAGTTACGGGATCACCTACGAGCAGTACTTC
TRBJ2-3	NA	NA	TRBV28	CATSSSDTQYF	TGTGCCACCAGTTCCTCAGATACGCAGTATTTT
TRBJ2-5	NA	TRBD2	TRBV5-1	CASSLEIGGTSGSREETQYF	TGCGCCAGCAGCTTGGAGATTGGGGGGACTAGCGGGAGTCGGGAAGAGACCCAGTACTTC
TRBJ2-3	NA	NA	TRBV4-2	CASSQGPGEGRSDTQYF	TGTGCCAGCAGCCAAGGACCAGGGGAGGGCCGCTCAGATACGCAGTATTTT
TRBJ2-3	NA	TRBD2	TRBV15	CATSRETSRTDTQYF	TGTGCCACCAGCAGGGAGACTAGCCGCACAGATACGCAGTATTTT
TRBJ2-5	once	NA	TRBV6-1	CASKERYTETQYF	TGTGCCAGCAAGGAGAGGTACACGGAGACCCAGTACTTC
TRBJ2-1	NA	NA	TRBV7-9	CASSSRQTQSYNEQFF	TGTGCCAGCAGCTCTCGACAGACACAGTCCTACAATGAGCAGTTCTTC
TRBJ1-1	NA	TRBD1	TRBV11-1	CASRQTGTGNTEAFF	TGTGCCAGCAGACAAACCGGGACAGGGAACACTGAAGCTTTCTTT
TRBJ2-7	once	NA	TRBV27	CATGFGGNYEQYF	TGTGCCACGGGATTTGGGGGGAACTACGAGCAGTACTTC
TRBJ2-7	NA	TRBD1	TRBV5-6	CASSPVTGVGQYF	TGTGCCAGCAGCCCCGTTACAGGGGTAGGGCAGTACTTC
TRBJ1-1	NA	NA	TRBV28	CASSPTNTEAFF	TGTGCCAGCAGTCCCACGAACACTGAAGCTTTCTTT
TRBJ2-4	once	TRBD1	TRBV11-2	CASSLYRGLGNIQYF	TGTGCCAGCAGCCTTTACAGGGGGCTCGGAAACATTCAGTACTTC
TRBJ2-7	NA	NA	TRBV7-9	CASSSPGGYEQYF	TGTGCCAGCAGCTCCCCTGGGGGCTACGAGCAGTACTTC
TRBJ1-1	few	TRBD1	TRBV4-3	CASSPTGGRWAFF	TGCGCCAGCAGCCCGACAGGGGGAAGGTGGGCTTTCTTT
TRBJ2-5	NA	TRBD1	TRBV2	CASSEGDRGRETQYF	TGTGCCAGCAGTGAAGGAGACAGGGGGCGGGAGACCCAGTACTTC
TRBJ2-7	NA	NA	TRBV6-5	CASSPREWGPYEQYF	TGTGCCAGCAGTCCTCGTGAGTGGGGGCCCTACGAGCAGTACTTC
TRBJ2-1	NA	TRBD1	TRBV4-2	CASSQDRRGQGADEQFF	TGTGCCAGCAGCCAAGATCGGCGCGGACAGGGGGCTGATGAGCAGTTCTTC
TRBJ2-7	NA	NA	TRBV9	CASSSPTGYEQYF	TGTGCCAGCAGCTCGCCGACAGGCTACGAGCAGTACTTC
TRBJ2-7	NA	TRBD1	TRBV9	CASSVATGVLYEQYF	TGTGCCAGCAGCGTAGCGACAGGGGTTCTCTACGAGCAGTACTTC
TRBJ2-5	NA	NA	TRBV6-5	CASSYSGGVQETQYF	TGTGCCAGCAGTTACTCCGGAGGGGTGCAAGAGACCCAGTACTTC
TRBJ2-1	NA	TRBD2	TRBV19	CATWGLADNEQFF	TGTGCCACCTGGGGACTAGCGGACAATGAGCAGTTCTTC
TRBJ2-2	NA	TRBD1	TRBV5-1	CASRPTGIRNGELFF	TGCGCCAGCAGACCGACAGGGATACGGAACGGGGAGCTGTTTTTT
TRBJ2-1	NA	NA	TRBV7-2	CASSFRLVIGEQFF	TGTGCCAGCAGCTTCAGGCTAGTTATTGGTGAGCAGTTCTTC
TRBJ2-2	once	NA	TRBV19	CASNSQGWTGELFF	TGTGCCAGTAATAGTCAGGGTTGGACCGGGGAGCTGTTTTTT
TRBJ2-7	NA	TRBD2	TRBV6-1	CASSEGLAGYEQYF	TGTGCCAGCAGTGAAGGACTAGCGGGGTACGAGCAGTACTTC
TRBJ2-1	NA	TRBD2	TRBV5-6	CASSLGGRFNEQFF	TGTGCCAGCAGCTTAGGCGGGAGATTCAATGAGCAGTTCTTC
TRBJ1-2	NA	NA	TRBV19	CASTSQGNYGYTF	TGTGCCAGCACCTCGCAGGGGAACTATGGCTACACCTTC
TRBJ2-7	NA	NA	TRBV27	CASSSVHGPYEQYF	TGTGCCAGCAGTTCCGTTCACGGCCCCTACGAGCAGTACTTC
TRBJ1-2	NA	NA	TRBV2	CASSGTRPQGDYGYTF	TGTGCCAGCAGTGGAACCCGGCCCCAAGGAGACTATGGCTACACCTTC
TRBJ2-6	NA	NA	TRBV5-1	CASSLDGGGAGANVLTF	TGCGCCAGCAGCTTGGATGGAGGGGGCGCTGGGGCCAACGTCCTGACTTTC
TRBJ1-1	NA	NA	TRBV28	CASTQPGEAFF	TGTGCCAGCACCCAACCAGGGGAAGCTTTCTTT
TRBJ2-1	NA	TRBD2	TRBV7-9	CASSLEAGGLWNEQFF	TGTGCCAGCAGCTTAGAAGCGGGAGGGCTTTGGAATGAGCAGTTCTTC
TRBJ2-1	NA	NA	TRBV28	CASSLTRRRRMDNEQFF	TGTGCCAGCAGCTTAACGCGCCGGAGGAGGATGGACAATGAGCAGTTCTTC
TRBJ2-7	NA	NA	TRBV5-1	CASSLVARGYEQYF	TGCGCCAGCAGCTTGGTTGCCAGGGGATACGAGCAGTACTTC
TRBJ2-1	NA	NA	TRBV30	CAWSLWLASSYNEQFF	TGTGCCTGGAGTCTATGGTTAGCCAGCTCCTACAATGAGCAGTTCTTC
TRBJ1-5	few	NA	TRBV7-9	CASSADSPDAQHF	TGTGCCAGCAGCGCAGACTCCCCTGATGCCCAGCATTTT
TRBJ2-4	once	NA	TRBV4-1	CASSQAPGIKNIQYF	TGCGCCAGCAGCCAAGCCCCAGGTATAAAAAACATTCAGTACTTC
TRBJ2-7	NA	TRBD2	TRBV15	CATSRARGSGRAYEQYF	TGTGCCACCAGCAGAGCCCGGGGCAGCGGGAGGGCTTACGAGCAGTACTTC
TRBJ1-4	NA	TRBD1	TRBV11-2	CASSRTTGPQLFF	TGTGCCAGCAGCCGAACGACAGGGCCGCAACTGTTTTTT
TRBJ2-3	NA	TRBD1	TRBV10-3	CAISEGYRDRSTDTQYF	TGTGCCATCAGTGAGGGATATAGGGACAGAAGCACAGATACGCAGTATTTT
TRBJ1-5	NA	NA	TRBV7-9	CASSSSWGSSNQPQHF	TGTGCCAGCAGCTCCAGTTGGGGTTCTAGCAATCAGCCCCAGCATTTT